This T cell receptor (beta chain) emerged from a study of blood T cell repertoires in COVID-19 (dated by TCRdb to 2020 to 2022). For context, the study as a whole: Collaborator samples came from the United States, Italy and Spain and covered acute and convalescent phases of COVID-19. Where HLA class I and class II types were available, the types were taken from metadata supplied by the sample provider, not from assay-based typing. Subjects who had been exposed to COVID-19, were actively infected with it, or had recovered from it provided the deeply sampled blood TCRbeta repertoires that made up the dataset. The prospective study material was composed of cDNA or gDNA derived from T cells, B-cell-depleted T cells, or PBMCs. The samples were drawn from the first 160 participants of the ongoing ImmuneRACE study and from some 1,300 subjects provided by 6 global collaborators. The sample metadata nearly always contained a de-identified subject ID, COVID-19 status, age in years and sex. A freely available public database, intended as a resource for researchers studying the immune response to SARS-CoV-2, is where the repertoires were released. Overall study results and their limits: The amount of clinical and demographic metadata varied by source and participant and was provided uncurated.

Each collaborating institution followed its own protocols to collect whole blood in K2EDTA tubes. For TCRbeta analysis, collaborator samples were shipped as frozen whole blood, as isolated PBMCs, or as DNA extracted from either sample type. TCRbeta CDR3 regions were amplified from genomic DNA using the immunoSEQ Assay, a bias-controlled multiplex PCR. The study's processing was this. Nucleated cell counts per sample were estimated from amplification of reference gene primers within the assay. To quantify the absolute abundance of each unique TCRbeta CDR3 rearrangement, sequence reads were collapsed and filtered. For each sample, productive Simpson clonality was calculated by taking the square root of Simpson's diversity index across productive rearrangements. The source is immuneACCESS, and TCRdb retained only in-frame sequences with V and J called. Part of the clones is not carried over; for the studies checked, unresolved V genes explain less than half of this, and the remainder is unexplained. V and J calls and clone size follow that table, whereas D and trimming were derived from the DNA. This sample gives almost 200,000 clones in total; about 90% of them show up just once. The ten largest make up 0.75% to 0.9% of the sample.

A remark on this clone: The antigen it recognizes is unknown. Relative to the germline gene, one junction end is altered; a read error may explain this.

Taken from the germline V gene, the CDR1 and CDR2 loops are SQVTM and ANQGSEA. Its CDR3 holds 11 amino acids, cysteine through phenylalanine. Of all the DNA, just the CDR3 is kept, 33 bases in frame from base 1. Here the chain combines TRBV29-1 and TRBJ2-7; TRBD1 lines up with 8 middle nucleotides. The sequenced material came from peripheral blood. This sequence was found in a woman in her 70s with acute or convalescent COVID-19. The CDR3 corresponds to CSVDQGQGLNF. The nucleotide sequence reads TGCAGCGTTGACCAAGGACAGGGTCTCAATTTC.